These 26 T cell receptor beta chains originate from one sample sequenced in a study of blood T cell repertoires in COVID-19. Sequencing was performed with immunoSEQ multiplex PCR; in TCRdb, only in-frame clones are kept and a portion is missing. Counted here are some 45,000 clones, over 75% occurring once; the ten biggest clones make up about 14%. Sequenced input: peripheral blood. These receptors all come from a human donor in a cohort sampled during active COVID-19.

Comment on this clone: One junction end does not reproduce the germline sequence, and a read error may be involved. The chain joins TRBV7-7 to TRBJ2-1; TRBD2 matches at 16 bases. From germline, CDR1 is SSHAT and CDR2 FNYEAQ (reference sequence). The CDR3 totals 17 residues. The DNA of the CDR3 is TGTGCTAGCAGCCCGATAGGGACTAGCGGGAGGGGAAATGAGCAGTTCTTC. Protein sequence: CASSPIGTSGRGNEQFF.

This rearrangement joins TRBV10-1 to TRBJ2-7, with D perhaps TRBD2 (5 bases). The CDR3 runs to 13 residues. Germline V gene sequence: CDR1 WNHNN, CDR2 SYGVQD (reference sequence). V gave up 3 bases and J gave up 2 bases, with 8 bases separating them. CDR3 protein: CASSDGITYEQYF. CDR3 DNA sequence: TGCGCCAGCAGTGACGGGATTACCTACGAGCAGTACTTC.

This clone has just a few counts. V is TRBV5-1 and J is TRBJ1-1; D gene ambiguous. From germline, CDR1 is SGHRS and CDR2 YFSETQ. V lost 0 bases and J lost 4, with 13 bases in between. The CDR3 spans 15 residues. CDR3 DNA sequence: TGCGCCAGCAGCTTGGCCTTGGGAGAGGGCACTGAAGCTTTCTTT. It codes for CASSLALGEGTEAFF.

The chain recombines TRBV27 with TRBJ2-1, with 14 bases matching TRBD2. Germline assignment: CDR1 MNHEY and CDR2 SMNVEV (reference sequence). The length of the CDR3 is 15 residues. V lost 2 bases to trimming and J lost 7 bases; unmatched junction nucleotides: 1. CDR3 residues: CASSLGTSGSNEQFF. The CDR3 DNA follows: TGTGCCAGCAGTTTAGGGACTAGCGGGAGTAATGAGCAGTTCTTC.

The rearrangement links TRBV18 to TRBJ2-3, with TRBD1 matching 9 bases. Germline V gene lookup returns CDR1 KGHSH and CDR2 LQKENI. The J segment lost 5 bases and the V segment lost 3 bases, leaving 6 bases of the junction unmatched. The CDR3 is 15 amino acids. CDR3 residues: CASSPGTGRGDTQYF. CDR3 in DNA: TGTGCCAGCTCACCCGGGACAGGGCGAGGAGATACGCAGTATTTT.

The J gene is TRBJ2-1, the V gene TRBV14; 12 bases are a match to TRBD2. CDR1 is SGHDN and CDR2 is FVKESK in the germline V gene. This CDR3 spans 15 amino acids. V lost 0 bases to trimming and J lost 8 bases; unmatched junction nucleotides: 2. The CDR3 is CASSQDLAGGDEQFF. The DNA of the CDR3 is TGTGCCAGCAGCCAAGATCTAGCGGGGGGGGATGAGCAGTTCTTC.

About this clone: One end of the junction varies from germline; a read error may be responsible. The chain carries TRBV19 and TRBJ2-7; TRBD1 matches at 10 bases. Germline-derived CDR1 and CDR2 are LNHDA and SQIVND (reference sequence). The CDR3 runs 14 residues. The CDR3 DNA reads as TGTGCCAGTAGACAGACAGGGGGCTCCAACGAGCAGTACTTC. Amino acid sequence: CASRQTGGSNEQYF.

The chain carries TRBV30 and TRBJ2-7; 8 nucleotides align to TRBD2. V lost 1 base and J lost 2; bases outside the gene matches: 13. The CDR3 totals 17 residues. The germline gives CDR1 GTSNPN, CDR2 SVGIG (reference sequence). CDR3 sequence: CAWSGYDRTSWTYEQYF. The DNA of the CDR3 is TGTGCCTGGAGTGGGTACGATAGGACTAGCTGGACCTACGAGCAGTACTTC. The full variable domain, rest sourced from reference TRBV30 and TRBJ2-7, is SQTIHQWPATLVQPVGSPLSLECTVEGTSNPNLYWYRQAAGRGLQLLFYSVGIGQISSEVPQNLSASRPQDRQFILSSKKLLLSDSGFYLCAWSGYDRTSWTYEQYFGPGTRLTVT.

J is TRBJ1-1 and V is TRBV7-9; D unclear. Per the germline V gene, CDR1 is SEHNR and CDR2 is FQNEAQ (reference sequence). This CDR3 has 14 residues. V dropped 3 bases and J dropped 0 bases, with 8 bases sitting between them. The CDR3 here is CASSFLGMNTEAFF. The CDR3 DNA sequence: TGTGCCAGCAGCTTTTTGGGCATGAACACTGAAGCTTTCTTT. Supplemented by reference TRBV7-9 and TRBJ1-1, the full variable domain reads DTGVSQNPRHKITKRGQNVTFRCDPISEHNRLYWYRQTLGQGPEFLTYFQNEAQLEKSRLLSDRFSAERPKGSFSTLEIQRTEQGDSAMYLCASSFLGMNTEAFFGQGTRLTVV.

This clone was seen only once. This chain connects TRBV6-1 to TRBJ1-6; the D is unclear. The length of the CDR3 is 14 residues. CDR1 is MNHNS and CDR2 is SASEGT in the germline V gene. Trimming removed 2 bases at V and 7 bases at J, with 9 bases between. CDR3 sequence: CASSELSGNSPLHF. CDR3 in DNA: TGTGCCAGCAGTGAACTCTCGGGAAATTCACCCCTCCACTTT.

The J gene is TRBJ1-1, the V gene TRBV30; tentative D call: TRBD1 (6 bases). The CDR3 extends over 14 amino acids. Germline lookup yields CDR1 GTSNPN and CDR2 SVGIG (reference sequence). V lost 0 bases, J lost 3 bases, and 11 bases lay in between. Written as DNA, the CDR3 is TGTGCCTGGAGTGTAGCAGGGGCGGACACTGAAGCTTTCTTT. The encoded protein is CAWSVAGADTEAFF.

The chain employs TRBV5-6 and TRBJ1-2; D gene ambiguous. Germline assignment: CDR1 SGHDT and CDR2 YYEEEE. The CDR3 consists of 13 residues. The V end lost 4 bases, the J end lost 4 bases, and 11 bases lay between the germline ends. The CDR3 reads CASSRTGFYGYTF. CDR3 DNA sequence: TGTGCCAGCAGCCGAACGGGATTCTATGGCTACACCTTC.

The gene calls are TRBV19 and TRBJ1-1, with D possibly TRBD1 on 5 matching bases. The germline V gene encodes CDR1 LNHDA and CDR2 SQIVND (reference sequence). The CDR3 length is 15 residues. V was shortened by 5 bases and J by 5 bases, with 18 bases between the two germline ends. The CDR3, as DNA: TGTGCCAGTAGTGCTCGGGTGGCGGGGCTGACTGAAGCTTTCTTT. Translation: CASSARVAGLTEAFF.

The sample holds one count of this clone. The gene calls are TRBV19 and TRBJ2-7; D unresolved. The CDR3 sequence is 13 residues long. V was trimmed by 0 bases and J by 3 bases, leaving 6 bases between them. Germline CDR1 is LNHDA and CDR2 is SQIVND (reference sequence). The CDR3: CASSIDSVYEQYF. CDR3 nucleotide sequence: TGTGCCAGTAGTATAGATTCCGTCTACGAGCAGTACTTC. Full variable domain (rest looked up from reference TRBV19 and TRBJ2-7): DGGITQSPKYLFRKEGQNVTLSCEQNLNHDAMYWYRQDPGQGLRLIYYSQIVNDFQKGDIAEGYSVSREKKESFPLTVTSAQKNPTAFYLCASSIDSVYEQYFGPGTRLTVT.

The V call is TRBV12-3 or TRBV12-4, the J call TRBJ2-5; TRBD2 is a possible D gene (5 bases). The CDR3 runs to 13 residues. Deletions cut 0 bases from V and 4 bases from J, with 6 bases between. CDR3 nucleotides: TGTGCCAGCAGTTTAGCGGGAGTAGAGACCCAGTACTTC. This translates into CASSLAGVETQYF.

The V gene is TRBV5-1, the J gene TRBJ2-7; the D gene is possibly TRBD1 (5 bases). The ends were cut back, 3 bases at V and 7 bases at J, with 20 bases in the middle. CDR3 size: 15 residues. Germline assignment: CDR1 SGHRS and CDR2 YFSETQ. CDR3 residues: CASSSDSDLPSEQYF. For the CDR3, the DNA is TGCGCCAGCAGCTCCGACAGTGACCTACCCTCAGAGCAGTACTTC.

A few counts support this clone. V usage is TRBV7-6 and J usage is TRBJ1-6; D call uncertain. Germline V gene lookup returns CDR1 SGHVS and CDR2 FNYEAQ. Deletions cut 6 bases from V and 0 bases from J, with 12 bases between. This CDR3 has 16 amino acids. This CDR3 is CASRADLSSYNSPLHF. The CDR3 nucleotides are TGTGCCAGCAGGGCGGACTTAAGCTCCTATAATTCACCCCTCCACTTT.

J is TRBJ2-3 and V is TRBV12-3 or TRBV12-4; no clear D. Trimming stripped 7 bases from V and 2 bases from J, with 4 bases between. This CDR3 comprises 11 residues. Here the CDR3 reads CASTSTDTQYF. Written as DNA, the CDR3 is TGTGCCAGCACTTCCACAGATACGCAGTATTTT.

The V gene is TRBV5-1, the J gene TRBJ2-6; TRBD1 is a possible D gene (6 bases). The CDR3 is 15 amino acids. V was clipped by 5 bases and J by 2 bases, with 11 bases between them. CDR1 is SGHRS, CDR2 YFSETQ, per germline. The CDR3 bases are TGCGCCAGCAGACCCGGGACAACTGGGGCCAACGTCCTGACTTTC. Its protein is CASRPGTTGANVLTF.

The chain employs TRBV11-3 and TRBJ1-1; 8 nucleotides line up with TRBD1. Germline V gene data show CDR1 as SGHNT and CDR2 as YENEEA. The CDR3 covers 15 residues. V lost 4 bases and J lost 4; bases outside the gene matches: 8. CDR3 sequence (DNA): TGTGCCAGCAGCTCCCGGACAGGGCTGTTCACTGAAGCTTTCTTT. Translated: CASSSRTGLFTEAFF.

The CDR3 is CASRATSSEQFF. The CDR3 DNA sequence: TGTGCCAGCAGGGCGACTAGCAGTGAGCAGTTCTTC. The chain employs TRBV6-5 and TRBJ2-1; 7 bases align to TRBD2. In germline, CDR1 is MNHEY, CDR2 SVGAGI. J was trimmed by 9 bases and V by 6 bases; bases with no gene match: 5. CDR3 length: 12 residues.

The chain is built from TRBV16 and TRBJ2-7; perhaps TRBD2 as D (5 bases). Germline loops: CDR1 KGHSY, CDR2 FQNENV. V was pared by 0 bases and J by 0 bases, with 12 bases between. The CDR3 loop spans 16 amino acids. The CDR3 DNA reads as TGTGCCAGCAGCCAATCCCCGGGGAGTAGCTCCTACGAGCAGTACTTC. It is translated as CASSQSPGSSSYEQYF.

Remarks on this clone: Mismatch with germline at one junction end may stem from a read error. V usage is TRBV7-7 and J usage is TRBJ2-1, with D possibly being TRBD1 (6 bases). CDR1 SSHAT and CDR2 FNYEAQ come from the germline V gene (reference sequence). The CDR3 is made up of 15 amino acids. The CDR3: CASSLEGVSYNEQFF. The CDR3 nucleotides are TGTGCTAGCAGCTTAGAGGGGGTATCCTACAATGAGCAGTTCTTC.

The gene calls are TRBV12-5 and TRBJ2-3; D remains unclear. Looked up from germline, CDR1 is LGHNT and CDR2 is FRNRAP. The CDR3 spans 16 residues. The V end lost 5 bases, the J end lost 0 bases, and 15 bases lay between the germline ends. CDR3 coding DNA: TGTGCTAGTGGTGGTCCTGGCGGTGGTAGCACAGATACGCAGTATTTT. Its translation: CASGGPGGGSTDTQYF.

The genes are TRBV5-1 and TRBJ2-6, with TRBD1 matching 9 bases. Germline CDR1 SGHRS, CDR2 YFSETQ. The length of the CDR3 is 16 residues. V gave up 9 bases and J gave up 1 base; unmatched junction bases: 8. In DNA form, the CDR3 reads TGCGCCACCTCCGGACAGGGGCAGTCTGGGGCCAACGTCCTGACTTTC. It codes for CATSGQGQSGANVLTF.

This clone has just a few counts. CDR3 loop: CATSDSSTDTQYF. The CDR3 DNA reads as TGTGCCACCAGTGATTCTAGCACAGATACGCAGTATTTT. The rearrangement joins TRBV24-1 to TRBJ2-3; D gene uncertain. CDR3 length equals 13 residues. Trimming shortened V by 2 bases and J by 0 bases, and 2 bases separated the two germline ends. CDR1 and CDR2 (germline): KGHDR, SFDVKD.